This TCR beta chain was identified during a study of cytotoxic CD8 clonotypes in ibrutinib-treated CLL. The wider study: Partial responders around 25, complete 2; about twelve progressed and around 15 stayed in remission by median roughly 5.5 years.

The V segment lost 5 bases and the J segment 10 bases; nucleotides outside the gene matches: 14. This CDR3 is built from 15 residues. Germline loops: CDR1 MNHEY, CDR2 SVGAGI. Points from the study as a whole: In comparison with age-matched healthy donors, baseline clonality was higher and tracked circulating CD8+ T-cell counts.

Points on this clone: Its matching antigen is unknown.

The assay was immunoSEQ multiplex PCR, and TCRdb's table has in-frame clones only and misses some. The sample consists of approximately 330,000 clones, about 77% of them appearing once. Sequences were derived from PBMCs, sampled before ibrutinib treatment. The sequence derives from a human donor with chronic lymphocytic leukemia. V is TRBV6-5 and J is TRBJ1-1, with 9 bases lining up with TRBD1. For the CDR3, the DNA is TGTGCCAGCAGTCCAGGACAGGGGACGACCACGAGAGCTTTCTTT. It is translated as CASSPGQGTTTRAFF.